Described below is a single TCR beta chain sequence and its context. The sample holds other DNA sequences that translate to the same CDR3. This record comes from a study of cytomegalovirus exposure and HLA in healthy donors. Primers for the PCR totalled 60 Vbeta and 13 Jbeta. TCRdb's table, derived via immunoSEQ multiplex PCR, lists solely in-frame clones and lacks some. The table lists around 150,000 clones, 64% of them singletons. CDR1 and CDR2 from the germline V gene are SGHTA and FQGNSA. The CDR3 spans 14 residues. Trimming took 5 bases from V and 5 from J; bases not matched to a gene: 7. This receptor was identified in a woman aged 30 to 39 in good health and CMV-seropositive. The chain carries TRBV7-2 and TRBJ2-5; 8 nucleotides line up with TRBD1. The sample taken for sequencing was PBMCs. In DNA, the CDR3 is TGTGCCAGCAGCCCGAACAGGGGGAAGGAGACCCAGTACTTC. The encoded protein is CASSPNRGKETQYF.